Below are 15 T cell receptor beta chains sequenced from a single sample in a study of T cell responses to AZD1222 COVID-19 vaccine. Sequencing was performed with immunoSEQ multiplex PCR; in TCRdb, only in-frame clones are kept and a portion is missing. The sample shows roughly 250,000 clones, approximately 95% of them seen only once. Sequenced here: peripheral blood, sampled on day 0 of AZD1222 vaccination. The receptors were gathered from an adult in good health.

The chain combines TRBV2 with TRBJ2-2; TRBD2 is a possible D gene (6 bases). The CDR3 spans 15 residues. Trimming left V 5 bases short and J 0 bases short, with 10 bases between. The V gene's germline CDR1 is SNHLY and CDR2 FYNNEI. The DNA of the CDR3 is TGTGCCAGCAGTAAGGAGGGAACGAACACCGGGGAGCTGTTTTTT. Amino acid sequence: CASSKEGTNTGELFF.

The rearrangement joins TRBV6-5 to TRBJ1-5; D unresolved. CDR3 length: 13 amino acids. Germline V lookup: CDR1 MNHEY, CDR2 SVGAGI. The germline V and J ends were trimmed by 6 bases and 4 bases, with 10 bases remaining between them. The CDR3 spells CASRGRENQPQHF. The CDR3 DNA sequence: TGTGCCAGCAGGGGGAGGGAGAATCAGCCCCAGCATTTT.

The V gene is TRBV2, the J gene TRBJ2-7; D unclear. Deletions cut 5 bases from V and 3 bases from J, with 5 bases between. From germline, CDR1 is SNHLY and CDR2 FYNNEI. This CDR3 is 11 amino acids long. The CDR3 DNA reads TGTGCCAGCAGTCCCAACTACGAGCAGTACTTC. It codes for CASSPNYEQYF.

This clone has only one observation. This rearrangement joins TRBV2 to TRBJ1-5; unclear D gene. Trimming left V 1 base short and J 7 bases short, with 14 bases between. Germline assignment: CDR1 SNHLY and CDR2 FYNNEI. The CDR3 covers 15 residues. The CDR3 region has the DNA TGTGCCAGCAGTGAAGGTCCTGCCCTCGGGCAGCCCCAGCATTTT. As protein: CASSEGPALGQPQHF.

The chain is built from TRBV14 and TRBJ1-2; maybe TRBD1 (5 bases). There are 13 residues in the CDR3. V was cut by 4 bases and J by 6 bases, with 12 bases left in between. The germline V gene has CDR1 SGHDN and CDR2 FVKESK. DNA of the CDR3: TGTGCCAGCAGCCTGCCGGGGCGCAATGGCTACACCTTC. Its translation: CASSLPGRNGYTF.

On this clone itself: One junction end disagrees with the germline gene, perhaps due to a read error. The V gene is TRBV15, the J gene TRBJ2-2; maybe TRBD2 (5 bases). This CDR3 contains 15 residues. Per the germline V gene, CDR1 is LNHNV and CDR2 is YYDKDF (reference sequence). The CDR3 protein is CATSNGIPKTGELFF. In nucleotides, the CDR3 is TGTGCCACCAGCAACGGGATCCCGAAAACCGGGGAGCTGTTTTTT. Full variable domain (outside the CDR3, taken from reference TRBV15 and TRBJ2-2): DAMVIQNPRYQVTQFGKPVTLSCSQTLNHNVMYWYQQKSSQAPKLLFHYYDKDFNNEADTPDNFQSRRPNTSFCFLDIRSPGLGDTAMYLCATSNGIPKTGELFFGEGSRLTVL.

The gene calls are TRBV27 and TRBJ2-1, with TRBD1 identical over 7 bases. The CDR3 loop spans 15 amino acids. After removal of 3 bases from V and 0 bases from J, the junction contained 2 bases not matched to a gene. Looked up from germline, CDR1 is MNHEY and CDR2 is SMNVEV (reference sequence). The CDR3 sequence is CASSLDRSSYNEQFF. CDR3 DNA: TGTGCCAGCAGTTTGGACAGGAGCTCCTACAATGAGCAGTTCTTC.

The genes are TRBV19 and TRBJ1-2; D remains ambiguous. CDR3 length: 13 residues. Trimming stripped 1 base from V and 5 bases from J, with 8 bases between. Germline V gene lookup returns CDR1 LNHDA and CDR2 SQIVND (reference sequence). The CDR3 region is CASSIAEGYGYTF. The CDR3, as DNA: TGTGCCAGTAGTATAGCAGAAGGTTATGGCTACACCTTC.

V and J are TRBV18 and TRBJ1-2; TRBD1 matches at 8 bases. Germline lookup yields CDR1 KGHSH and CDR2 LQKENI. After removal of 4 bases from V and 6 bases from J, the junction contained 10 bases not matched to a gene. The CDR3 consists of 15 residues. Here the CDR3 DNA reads TGTGCCAGCTCACGAGCCTTCGGACAGGGCAATGGCTACACCTTC. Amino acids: CASSRAFGQGNGYTF.

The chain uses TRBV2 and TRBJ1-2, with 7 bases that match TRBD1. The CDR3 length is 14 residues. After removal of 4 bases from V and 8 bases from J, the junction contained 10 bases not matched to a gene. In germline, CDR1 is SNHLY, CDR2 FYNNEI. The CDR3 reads CASSVVTGENGYTF. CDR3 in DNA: TGTGCCAGCAGTGTCGTTACAGGGGAGAACGGCTACACCTTC.

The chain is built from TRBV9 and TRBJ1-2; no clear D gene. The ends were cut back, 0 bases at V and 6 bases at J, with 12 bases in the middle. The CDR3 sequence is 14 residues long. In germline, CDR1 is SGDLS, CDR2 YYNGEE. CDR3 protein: CASSVEPGVHGYTF. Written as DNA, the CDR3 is TGTGCCAGCAGCGTAGAACCCGGGGTGCATGGCTACACCTTC. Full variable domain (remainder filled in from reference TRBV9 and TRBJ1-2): DSGVTQTPKHLITATGQRVTLRCSPRSGDLSVYWYQQSLDQGLQFLIQYYNGEERAKGNILERFSAQQFPDLHSELNLSSLELGDSALYFCASSVEPGVHGYTFGSGTRLTVV.

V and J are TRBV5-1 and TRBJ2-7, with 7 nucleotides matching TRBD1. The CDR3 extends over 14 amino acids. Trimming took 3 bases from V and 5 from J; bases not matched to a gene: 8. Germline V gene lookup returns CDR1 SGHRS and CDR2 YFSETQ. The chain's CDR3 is CASSYTGVWDEQYF. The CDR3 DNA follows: TGCGCCAGCAGCTACACAGGGGTGTGGGACGAGCAGTACTTC.

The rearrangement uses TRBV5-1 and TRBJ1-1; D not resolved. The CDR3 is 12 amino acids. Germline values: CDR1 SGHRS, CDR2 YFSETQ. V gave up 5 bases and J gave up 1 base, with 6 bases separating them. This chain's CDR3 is CASSPPNTEAFF. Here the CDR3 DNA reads TGCGCCAGCAGTCCGCCGAACACTGAAGCTTTCTTT.

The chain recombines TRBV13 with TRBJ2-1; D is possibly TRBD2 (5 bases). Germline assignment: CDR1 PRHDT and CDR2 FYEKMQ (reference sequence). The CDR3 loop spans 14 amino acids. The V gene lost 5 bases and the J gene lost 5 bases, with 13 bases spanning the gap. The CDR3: CASSPRGYHNEQFF. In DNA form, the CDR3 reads TGTGCCAGCAGCCCCCGAGGGTACCACAATGAGCAGTTCTTC.

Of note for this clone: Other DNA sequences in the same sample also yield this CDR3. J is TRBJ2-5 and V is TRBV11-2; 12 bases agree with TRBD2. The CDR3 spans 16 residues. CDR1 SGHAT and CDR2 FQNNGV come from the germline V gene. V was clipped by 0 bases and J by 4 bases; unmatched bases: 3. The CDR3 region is CASSLDLAGGRETQYF. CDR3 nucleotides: TGTGCCAGCAGCTTAGACCTAGCGGGGGGGCGAGAGACCCAGTACTTC.